This T cell receptor beta chain was recovered during a study of beta chain features in type 1 diabetes. On the study more broadly: Examined across all samples were about 99,000,000 sorted cells.

Germline V gives CDR1 LGHNA, CDR2 YSLEER. Trimming shortened V by 0 bases and J by 5 bases, and 14 bases separated the two germline ends. The CDR3 is made up of 16 amino acids. Sequencing targeted expressed TCRB transcripts, as all isolated RNA had been reverse transcribed. Only in-frame clones appear in the TCRdb table, and some are missing; sequencing was by immunoSEQ multiplex PCR. The data show hundreds of thousands of clones, 9.5% to 12% seen once. This clone showed up just a few times. Antigen unknown. Broader study findings: The naive, central memory and Treg TCRB repertoires looked more alike in patients than they did in healthy donors.

Sequencing was carried out using naive CD4+ T cells from blood. This chain joins TRBV4-3 and TRBJ2-1; unclear D gene. The clonotype comes from a woman aged 18-29 years in good health. CDR3 coding DNA: TGCGCCAGCAGCCAAGATGTTAGAGGCCCTAACAATGAGCAGTTCTTC. Protein product: CASSQDVRGPNNEQFF.